Sequencing of this T cell receptor beta chain was carried out in a study of regulatory T cells in long-lasting Graves disease. This clonotype occurred once. Described time point: newly diagnosed GD, antithyroid drugs for less than 3 months. Following extraction of RNA from PBMCs, that RNA was used to make the TCR library. V shed 4 bases and J shed 4 bases, with 14 bases lying between them. This CDR3 region has 14 residues. Germline loops: CDR1 SEHNR, CDR2 FQNEAQ (reference sequence). Relying on iRepertoire HTBI primers and Arm-PCR of CDR3 regions, the team built TCR beta libraries. TCRdb re-called the multiplex PCR reads through MiXCR, storing one row per CDR3 protein. The table shows roughly 440,000 distinct CDR3 sequences, with around 17% occurring only once. The same sample was also studied in work on T cells in Graves' hyperthyroidism and ophthalmopathy.

The source of this sequence is a woman between 18 and 29 years old with Graves disease. The starting material was peripheral blood mononuclear cells (PBMCs), obtained at new diagnosis, from a patient treated with antithyroid drugs. The rearrangement links TRBV7-9 to TRBJ2-7; D not certain. CDR3 DNA sequence: TGTGCCAGCAGCTCACGGGCGGTGGGGTACGAGCAGTACTTC. Translated, it gives CASSSRAVGYEQYF.